What follows are 3 T cell receptor beta chains derived from one specimen sequenced in a study of blood T cell dynamics during melanoma immunotherapy. Sequencing used immunoSEQ multiplex PCR; TCRdb keeps in-frame clones, though not all of them. The table lists approximately 20,000 clones, around nine tenths of them singletons. The sample's time point: week 3, after first cycle of checkpoint inhibitor. Sequences were derived from blood, sampled from a patient treated with checkpoint blockade. The receptors were gathered from a human donor with melanoma.

This chain uses TRBV21-1 with TRBJ2-2; the table's D call, TRBD2, was not checked against the DNA. TRBV21-1 is marked as a pseudogene. The CDR3 sequence is 16 residues long. The CDR3 spells CASTFGSSGNTGELFF. CDR3 in DNA: TGTGCCAGCACTTTCGGGTCATCCGGGAACACCGGGGAGCTGTTTTTT.

The chain couples TRBV28 to TRBJ2-1; D uncertain. The germline CDR1 and CDR2 sequences are MDHEN and SYDVKM. Trimming removed 4 bases at V and 0 bases at J, with 13 bases between. The CDR3 spans 16 residues. CDR3 nucleotides: TGTGCCAGCAGTTCATTAAGTAGCAGCTCCTACAATGAGCAGTTCTTC. Its protein is CASSSLSSSSYNEQFF.

This chain connects TRBV5-1 to TRBJ1-1, with no clear D. Germline V gene data show CDR1 as SGHRS and CDR2 as YFSETQ. The CDR3 extends over 15 amino acids. V was cut by 3 bases and J by 0 bases, with 12 bases left in between. CDR3 region: CASSWNGHMNTEAFF. As DNA, the CDR3 is TGCGCCAGCAGCTGGAACGGTCACATGAACACTGAAGCTTTCTTT.